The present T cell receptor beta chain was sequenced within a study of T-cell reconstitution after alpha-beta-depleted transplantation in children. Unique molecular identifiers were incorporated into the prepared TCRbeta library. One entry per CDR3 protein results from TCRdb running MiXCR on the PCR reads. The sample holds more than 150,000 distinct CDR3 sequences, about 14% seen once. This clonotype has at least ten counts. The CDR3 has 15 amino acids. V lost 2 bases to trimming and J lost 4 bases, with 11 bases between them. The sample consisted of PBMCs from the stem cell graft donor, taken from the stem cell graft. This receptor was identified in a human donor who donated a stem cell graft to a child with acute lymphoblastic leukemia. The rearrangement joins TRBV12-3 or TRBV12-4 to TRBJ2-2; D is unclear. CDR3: CASSLTVKPTGELFF. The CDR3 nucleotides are TGTGCCAGCAGTTTAACCGTCAAGCCCACCGGGGAGCTGTTTTTT.